This entry is about one TCR beta chain. These data originate in a study of CD8 T cells in Susac syndrome. Random-hexamer reverse transcription was applied to about 0.45 to 1 ug RNA. Via MiXCR, TCRdb re-called the immunoSEQ multiplex PCR reads, giving one row per CDR3 protein. The sample carries about 280,000 distinct CDR3 sequences, approximately 81% recorded once. The trim removed 1 base at V and 6 bases at J, leaving 9 bases unmatched. The germline CDR1 and CDR2 sequences are SNHLY and FYNNEI. The CDR3 covers 17 residues. This TCR was recovered from a human donor with multiple sclerosis. Material for sequencing was CD8+ T cells from PBMCs. This rearrangement joins TRBV2 to TRBJ2-4; TRBD2 agrees at 10 bases. CDR3 sequence (DNA): TGTGCCAGCAGTGAAGAATCACTAGCGGGATATAGAAACATTCAGTACTTC. Amino acids: CASSEESLAGYRNIQYF.